The clone carrying this TCR beta chain was counted once. Its antigen is not identified. One junction end disagrees with the germline gene, perhaps due to a read error. Three rounds of nested PCR, following a modified ARM-PCR protocol, produced the TCRbeta library. Via MiXCR, TCRdb re-called the multiplex PCR reads, giving one row per CDR3 protein. The top ten clones hold approximately 20% of a sample with about 93,000 distinct CDR3 sequences, about 70% of them seen once. The sample comes from a study of tumor and adjacent non-tumor tissue in lung cancer. Study results and caveats: Higher tumor TCR diversity was associated with shorter survival.

The template was RNA from unsorted bulk tissue. Donors were chemotherapy-naive, newly diagnosed lung cancer surgical patients in China, August–late 2014. The V gene's germline CDR1 is DFQATT and CDR2 SNEGSKA (reference sequence). This CDR3 is 16 amino acids long. This receptor was obtained from a man in his 60s with non-small cell lung cancer. V is TRBV20-1 and J is TRBJ2-3; perhaps D is TRBD1 or TRBD2 (5 bases each). The specimen sequenced was lung tumor tissue. The CDR3 DNA reads as TGCAGTGCTAGAGATAACCTACCGGGGCTCACAGATACGCAATATTTT. Protein: CSARDNLPGLTDTQYF.